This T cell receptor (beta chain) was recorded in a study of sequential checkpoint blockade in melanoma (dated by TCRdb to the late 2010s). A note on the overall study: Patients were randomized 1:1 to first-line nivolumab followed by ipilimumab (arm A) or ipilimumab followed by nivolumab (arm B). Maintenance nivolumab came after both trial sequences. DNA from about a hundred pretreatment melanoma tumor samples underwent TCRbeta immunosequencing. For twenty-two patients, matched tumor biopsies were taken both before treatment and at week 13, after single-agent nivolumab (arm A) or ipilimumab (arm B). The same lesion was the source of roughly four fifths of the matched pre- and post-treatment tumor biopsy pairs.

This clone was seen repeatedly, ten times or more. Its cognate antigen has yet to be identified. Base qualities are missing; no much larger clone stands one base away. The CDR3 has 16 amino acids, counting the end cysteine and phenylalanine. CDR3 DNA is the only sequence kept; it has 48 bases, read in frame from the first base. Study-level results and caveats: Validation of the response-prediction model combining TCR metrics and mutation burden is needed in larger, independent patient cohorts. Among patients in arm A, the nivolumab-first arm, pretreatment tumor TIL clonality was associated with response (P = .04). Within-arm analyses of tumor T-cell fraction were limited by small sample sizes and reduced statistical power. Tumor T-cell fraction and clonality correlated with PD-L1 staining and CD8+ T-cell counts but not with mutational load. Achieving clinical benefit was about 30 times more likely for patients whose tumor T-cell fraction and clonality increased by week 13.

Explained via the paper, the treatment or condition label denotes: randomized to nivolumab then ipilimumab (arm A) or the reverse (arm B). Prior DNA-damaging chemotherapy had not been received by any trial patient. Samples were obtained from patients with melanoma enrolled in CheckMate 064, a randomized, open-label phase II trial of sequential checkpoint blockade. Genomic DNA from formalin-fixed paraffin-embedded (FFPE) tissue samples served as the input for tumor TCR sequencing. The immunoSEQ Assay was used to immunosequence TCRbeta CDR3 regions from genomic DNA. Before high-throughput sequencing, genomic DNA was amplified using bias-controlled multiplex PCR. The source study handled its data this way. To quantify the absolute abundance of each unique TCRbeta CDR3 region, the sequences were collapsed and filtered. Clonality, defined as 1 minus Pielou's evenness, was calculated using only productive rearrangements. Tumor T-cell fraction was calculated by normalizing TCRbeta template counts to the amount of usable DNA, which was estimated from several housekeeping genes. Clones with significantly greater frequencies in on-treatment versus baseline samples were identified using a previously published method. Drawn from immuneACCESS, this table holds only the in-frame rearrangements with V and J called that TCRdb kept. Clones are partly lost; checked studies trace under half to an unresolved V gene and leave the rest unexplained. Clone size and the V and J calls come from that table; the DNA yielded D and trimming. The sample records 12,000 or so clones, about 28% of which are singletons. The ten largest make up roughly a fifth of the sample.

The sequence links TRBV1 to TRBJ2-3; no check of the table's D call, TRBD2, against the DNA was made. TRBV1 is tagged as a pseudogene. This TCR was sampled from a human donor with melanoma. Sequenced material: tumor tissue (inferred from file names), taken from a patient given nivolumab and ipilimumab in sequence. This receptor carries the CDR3 CASSQLTSGPAGTQYF. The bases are TGCGCCAGCAGCCAATTGACTAGCGGGCCGGCGGGTACGCAGTATTTT.